Listed here are 3 T cell receptor beta chains from one sample, sequenced in a study of T-cell memory formation after mild COVID-19. TCRdb ran MiXCR on the 5' RACE reads and lists one entry per CDR3 protein. The profile shows about 470,000 distinct CDR3 sequences, 18% of them singletons. Sequenced sample: PBMCs or a T cell subset sorted from them (not recorded which). The origin of the receptors is an adult woman who had mild COVID-19 (a few samples of this study predate the infection). Cell type and time point are not known.

The chain combines TRBV7-9 with TRBJ2-2; the D call may be TRBD1 or TRBD2 (5 bases each). CDR1 SEHNR and CDR2 FQNEAQ come from the germline V gene (reference sequence). This CDR3 contains 13 residues. Trimming removed 7 bases at V and 6 bases at J, with 12 bases between. In DNA form, the CDR3 reads TGTGCCAGCATGACCGGGGCCGCCGGGGAGCTGTTTTTT. Its protein is CASMTGAAGELFF.

J is TRBJ1-5 and V is TRBV15; D is unclear. The CDR3 loop spans 15 amino acids. V was shortened by 0 bases and J by 4 bases, with 10 bases between the two germline ends. From germline, CDR1 is LNHNV and CDR2 YYDKDF (reference sequence). In DNA form, the CDR3 reads TGTGCCACCAGCAGAGATCGGGCACCTAATCAGCCCCAGCATTTT. It is translated as CATSRDRAPNQPQHF. The full variable domain, with the rest looked up from reference TRBV15 and TRBJ1-5, is DAMVIQNPRYQVTQFGKPVTLSCSQTLNHNVMYWYQQKSSQAPKLLFHYYDKDFNNEADTPDNFQSRRPNTSFCFLDIRSPGLGDTAMYLCATSRDRAPNQPQHFGDGTRLSIL.

This rearrangement joins TRBV5-6 to TRBJ1-3; unclear D gene. This CDR3 has 15 residues. Trimming took 4 bases from V and 4 from J, leaving 15 bases between them. Germline CDR1 and CDR2: SGHDT and YYEEEE. The CDR3 reads CASSLGPEKGNTIYF. CDR3 DNA sequence: TGTGCCAGCAGCCTTGGGCCAGAGAAGGGAAACACCATATATTTT. Looking up the rest from reference TRBV5-6 and TRBJ1-3 gives the full variable domain: DAGVTQSPTHLIKTRGQQVTLRCSPKSGHDTVSWYQQALGQGPQFIFQYYEEEERQRGNFPDRFSGHQFPNYSSELNVNALLLGDSALYLCASSLGPEKGNTIYFGEGSWLTVV.